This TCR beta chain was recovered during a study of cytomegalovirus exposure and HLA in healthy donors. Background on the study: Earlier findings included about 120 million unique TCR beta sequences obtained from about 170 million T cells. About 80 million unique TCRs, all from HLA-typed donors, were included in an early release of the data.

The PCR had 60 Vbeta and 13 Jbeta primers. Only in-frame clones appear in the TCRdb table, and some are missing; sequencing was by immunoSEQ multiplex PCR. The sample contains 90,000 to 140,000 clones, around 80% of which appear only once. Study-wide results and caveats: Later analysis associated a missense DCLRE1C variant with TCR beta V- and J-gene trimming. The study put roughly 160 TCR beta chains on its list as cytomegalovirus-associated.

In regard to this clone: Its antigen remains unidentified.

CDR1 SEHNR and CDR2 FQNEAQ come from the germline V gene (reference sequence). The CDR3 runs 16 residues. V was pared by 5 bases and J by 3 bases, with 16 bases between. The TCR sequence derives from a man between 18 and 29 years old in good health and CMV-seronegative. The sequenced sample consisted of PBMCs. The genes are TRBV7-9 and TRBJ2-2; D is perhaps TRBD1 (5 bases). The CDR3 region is CASSPILGPHTGELFF. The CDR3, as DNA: TGTGCCAGCAGCCCTATTCTGGGGCCCCACACCGGGGAGCTGTTTTTT. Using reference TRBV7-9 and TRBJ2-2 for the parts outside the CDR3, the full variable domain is DTGVSQNPRHKITKRGQNVTFRCDPISEHNRLYWYRQTLGQGPEFLTYFQNEAQLEKSRLLSDRFSAERPKGSFSTLEIQRTEQGDSAMYLCASSPILGPHTGELFFGEGSRLTVL.